The clone carrying this TCR beta chain occurred many times. Its specificity is unknown. J was trimmed by 3 bases and V by 4 bases; bases with no gene match: 4. This CDR3 contains 15 residues. CDR1 SEHNR and CDR2 FQNEAQ come from the germline V gene (reference sequence). The sample belongs to a study of T-cell memory formation after mild COVID-19. About the study: In these data, TCR clusters were largely donor specific.

Study-wide findings and caveats: There was no confirmation that second-wave clones peaking on day 37 were SARS-CoV-2 specific.

5'RACE primed from the constant segment yielded TCR alpha and TCR beta cDNA libraries bearing sample barcodes and UMIs. TCRdb analysed the 5' RACE reads with MiXCR anew, one entry per CDR3 protein. The table has around 250,000 distinct CDR3 sequences, approximately 10% seen once. The sample consisted of PBMCs or a T cell subset sorted from them (not recorded which). The receptor was isolated from a man aged 18 to 30 who had mild COVID-19 (a few samples of this study predate the infection). Cell type and time point are not known. The chain joins TRBV7-9 to TRBJ2-7; TRBD2 aligns across 12 bases. The DNA for the CDR3 is TGTGCCAGCAGCTCCACTAGCGGGGGGCTCTACGAGCAGTACTTC. Translation gives CASSSTSGGLYEQYF.